The 17 T cell receptor beta chains below all came from one sample that was sequenced in a study of blood T cell repertoires in COVID-19. Sequencing was performed with immunoSEQ multiplex PCR; in TCRdb, only in-frame clones are kept and a portion is missing. The sample has around 150,000 clones, 81% seen once. The specimen sequenced was peripheral blood. The receptors originated from a man between 60 and 75 years old with active or convalescent COVID-19.

The rearrangement joins TRBV28 to TRBJ2-7, with D unresolved. This CDR3 is built from 14 residues. Trimming cost V 5 bases and J 9 bases, with 20 bases left between them. CDR1 is MDHEN, CDR2 SYDVKM, per germline. CDR3 coding DNA: TGTGCCAGCAGTGCCCCGGCAGAGCTCCGAGGGCAGTACTTC. This codes for CASSAPAELRGQYF. Full variable domain (outside the CDR3, taken from reference TRBV28 and TRBJ2-7): DVKVTQSSRYLVKRTGEKVFLECVQDMDHENMFWYRQDPGLGLRLIYFSYDVKMKEKGDIPEGYSVSREKKERFSLILESASTNQTSMYLCASSAPAELRGQYFGPGTRLTVT.

The rearrangement links TRBV6-5 to TRBJ1-1; a weak D match, TRBD1 (5 bases). The V gene lost 6 bases and the J gene lost 3 bases, with 14 bases spanning the gap. Germline V gives CDR1 MNHEY, CDR2 SVGAGI. The CDR3 consists of 14 residues. The CDR3 region has the DNA TGTGCCAGCAGCCTCGCCAGGGTTGACACTGAAGCTTTCTTT. This gives the protein CASSLARVDTEAFF.

The rearrangement joins TRBV3-1 (or the pseudogene TRBV3-2) to TRBJ2-7; TRBD1 agrees at 9 bases. CDR1 is LGHDT, CDR2 YNNKEL, per germline (reference sequence). The V gene end was trimmed by 4 bases and the J gene end by 9 bases; junction bases not matched to a gene: 10. This CDR3 has 14 amino acids. This CDR3 is CASSRGDRGSVQYF. The DNA of the CDR3 is TGTGCCAGCAGCCGCGGAGACAGGGGGTCCGTGCAGTACTTC.

The J gene is TRBJ1-5, the V gene TRBV19, with TRBD1 as a possible D gene (6 bases). Germline assignment: CDR1 LNHDA and CDR2 SQIVND (reference sequence). Trimming took 7 bases from V and 2 from J, leaving 18 bases between them. The CDR3 has 16 amino acids. The CDR3 loop reads CASNSNREKGNQPQHF. In DNA, the CDR3 is TGTGCCAGTAATTCTAACAGGGAAAAGGGCAATCAGCCCCAGCATTTT.

The chain joins TRBV6-5 to TRBJ2-5, with D perhaps matching TRBD1 (6 bases). Trimming cost V 5 bases and J 5 bases, with 18 bases left between them. This CDR3 has 15 residues. Germline CDR1 reads MNHEY; CDR2 reads SVGAGI. DNA for the CDR3: TGTGCCAGCAGTCGACCCCAGGGGCGAAGGGAGACCCAGTACTTC. This gives the protein CASSRPQGRRETQYF.

CDR3 bases: TGTGCCAGCAGCTGGGGGGGCGAGACCCCAGCCCAGTACTTC. Protein: CASSWGGETPAQYF. The chain recombines TRBV5-4 with TRBJ2-5; tentatively, D is TRBD2 (7 bases). With 3 bases removed from V and 9 bases from J, the gap between germline ends came to 18 bases. CDR1 and CDR2 (germline): SGHNT, YYREEE (reference sequence). This CDR3 is 14 amino acids long.

This chain uses TRBV28 with TRBJ1-2; D gene ambiguous. Trimming cost V 6 bases and J 2 bases, with 16 bases left between them. The CDR3 loop spans 15 amino acids. The germline V gene encodes CDR1 MDHEN and CDR2 SYDVKM. The CDR3 DNA reads as TGTGCCAGCAGCTACAAAAGAGGGTTGAACTATGGCTACACCTTC. Translation: CASSYKRGLNYGYTF.

V is TRBV28 and J is TRBJ1-1; no definite D call. CDR3 length: 12 amino acids. Germline CDR1 and CDR2: MDHEN and SYDVKM. V dropped 5 bases and J dropped 4 bases, with 8 bases sitting between them. CDR3 region: CASSDSPTEAFF. For the CDR3, the DNA is TGTGCCAGCAGTGACTCCCCCACTGAAGCTTTCTTT.

This chain connects TRBV5-1 to TRBJ1-2; 8 bases align to TRBD1. V was clipped by 8 bases and J by 2 bases; unmatched bases: 8. This CDR3 has 14 residues. Per the germline V gene, CDR1 is SGHRS and CDR2 is YFSETQ. In DNA, the CDR3 is TGCGCCAGTGGGATAGGACAGGGCAACTATGGCTACACCTTC. It is translated as CASGIGQGNYGYTF. Full variable domain (remainder filled in from reference TRBV5-1 and TRBJ1-2): KAGVTQTPRYLIKTRGQQVTLSCSPISGHRSVSWYQQTPGQGLQFLFEYFSETQRNKGNFPGRFSGRQFSNSRSEMNVSTLELGDSALYLCASGIGQGNYGYTFGSGTRLTVV.

This chain joins TRBV5-4 and TRBJ2-1, with 9 bases that match TRBD1. Trimming removed 4 bases from V and 5 bases from J; junction bases left unmatched: 10. The CDR3 loop spans 16 amino acids. Germline CDR1 is SGHNT and CDR2 is YYREEE (reference sequence). The CDR3 coding sequence is TGTGCCAGCAGCCCAACCCAGGACAGGGGCCACAATGAGCAGTTCTTC. Amino acids: CASSPTQDRGHNEQFF.

This chain uses TRBV7-6 with TRBJ1-3; D gene unclear. This CDR3 region has 15 residues. Germline values: CDR1 SGHVS, CDR2 FNYEAQ. Trimming cost V 4 bases and J 0 bases, with 10 bases left between them. As DNA, the CDR3 is TGTGCCAGCAGCTCAGGCGCAGTCTCTGGAAACACCATATATTTT. It specifies CASSSGAVSGNTIYF.

J is TRBJ1-4 and V is TRBV7-2; 9 bases match TRBD1. CDR1 and CDR2 (germline): SGHTA, FQGNSA. The CDR3 is 14 residues long. V shed 4 bases, J shed 8 bases, and the junction held 5 bases outside the gene matches. The CDR3 region is CASSSPGQGEKLFF. In DNA form, the CDR3 reads TGTGCCAGCAGCTCTCCGGGACAGGGCGAAAAACTGTTTTTT.

This chain links TRBV11-2 with TRBJ1-2; D unclear. CDR3 length: 14 residues. V shed 3 bases and J shed 7 bases, with 15 bases lying between them. In germline, CDR1 is SGHAT, CDR2 FQNNGV. In nucleotides, the CDR3 is TGTGCCAGCAGCTTGGAGGTGGGGTTTCGTGGCTACACCTTC. This translates into CASSLEVGFRGYTF. Full variable domain (remainder filled in from reference TRBV11-2 and TRBJ1-2): EAGVAQSPRYKIIEKRQSVAFWCNPISGHATLYWYQQILGQGPKLLIQFQNNGVVDDSQLPKDRFSAERLKGVDSTLKIQPAKLEDSAVYLCASSLEVGFRGYTFGSGTRLTVV.

This clone was seen a handful of times. The chain carries TRBV7-2 and TRBJ2-7; 10 bases are shared with TRBD1. CDR1 and CDR2 from the germline V gene are SGHTA and FQGNSA. This CDR3 contains 16 residues. The V and J ends lost 1 base and 4 bases, in that order; junction bases with no gene match: 7. CDR3 coding DNA: TGTGCCAGCAGCTTAGGGGGACAGGGGTTTGGGTACGAGCAGTACTTC. It codes for CASSLGGQGFGYEQYF.

In this sample, this clone turned up a few times. The rearrangement uses TRBV28 and TRBJ1-3; D not resolved. This CDR3 spans 12 amino acids. V was clipped by 8 bases and J by 4 bases, with 9 bases between them. The germline CDR1 and CDR2 sequences are MDHEN and SYDVKM. CDR3 nucleotide sequence: TGTGCCAGCTCGGCGGCGGGAAACACCATATATTTT. Translation gives CASSAAGNTIYF. The whole variable domain, remainder taken from reference TRBV28 and TRBJ1-3, is DVKVTQSSRYLVKRTGEKVFLECVQDMDHENMFWYRQDPGLGLRLIYFSYDVKMKEKGDIPEGYSVSREKKERFSLILESASTNQTSMYLCASSAAGNTIYFGEGSWLTVV.

The genes are TRBV5-4 and TRBJ2-5, with 9 bases identical to TRBD2. The CDR3 length is 14 residues. V trimming: 0 bases; J trimming: 5 bases; junction bases outside the gene matches: 2. From germline, CDR1 is SGHNT and CDR2 YYREEE (reference sequence). DNA of the CDR3: TGTGCCAGCAGCTTGGACAGCGGGAGGGAGACCCAGTACTTC. It codes for CASSLDSGRETQYF.

The rearrangement uses TRBV24-1 and TRBJ2-3, with TRBD2 matching over 12 bases. With V trimmed by 2 bases and J by 4 bases, 6 bases remained unmatched. Per the germline V gene, CDR1 is KGHDR and CDR2 is SFDVKD. There are 17 residues in the CDR3. The CDR3, as DNA: TGTGCCACCAGTGATTCACGGACTAGCGGGATTGCAGATACGCAGTATTTT. Translation gives CATSDSRTSGIADTQYF.